This entry is about one T cell receptor beta chain. This receptor's antigen is unknown. No clone much larger than this one lies a single base away; base qualities are absent. The CDR3 runs 16 amino acids, cysteine and phenylalanine included. Only the CDR3 part of the read is kept: 48 bases, read in frame from the first base. Sequences LNHDA (CDR1) and SQIVND (CDR2) are obtained from the germline V gene (reference sequence). Trimming leaves V shorter by 4 bases and J shorter by 11 bases, with the junction holding 16 bases beyond the gene matches. Whole blood was collected in K2EDTA tubes by collaborating institutions according to the institutions' own protocols. For TCRbeta analysis, collaborator samples were shipped as frozen whole blood, as isolated PBMCs, or as DNA extracted from either sample type. These data come from a study of blood T cell repertoires in COVID-19 (dated by TCRdb to the early 2020s). With regard to the full study: Collaborator samples came from the United States, Italy and Spain and covered acute and convalescent phases of COVID-19. Samples came from the ongoing ImmuneRACE study (first 160 participants) plus 1,254 subjects from 6 global collaborators. The repertoires were released in a freely available public database intended as a resource for research on the immune response to SARS-CoV-2. HLA class I and class II types, where available, came from metadata supplied by the sample provider rather than from assay-based typing. Sample metadata almost always included a de-identified subject ID, COVID-19 status, age in years and sex. The dataset comprised deeply sampled blood TCRbeta repertoires from subjects exposed to, actively infected with, or recovered from COVID-19. The prospective study material was composed of cDNA or gDNA derived from T cells, B-cell-depleted T cells, or PBMCs. The paper's findings and limits, for the study overall: Clinical and demographic metadata were provided uncurated, with the amount varying by source and participant.

The immunoSEQ Assay, a bias-controlled multiplex PCR, was used to amplify TCRbeta CDR3 regions from genomic DNA. Per the original workflow: The number of nucleated cells in each sample was estimated by amplification of reference gene primers within the assay. Sequence reads were collapsed and filtered to measure the absolute abundance of every unique TCRbeta CDR3 rearrangement. Productive Simpson clonality was computed per sample as the square root of Simpson's diversity index over productive rearrangements. TCRdb's version of the immuneACCESS table is confined to in-frame rearrangements and falls short of the full clone set. An unresolved V gene accounts for under half of the shortfall where checked; the remainder is of unknown origin. The V and J calls and the clone size are those of that table, but D and trimming were determined from the DNA. Here the sample has more than 150,000 clones; around 78% occur a single time. The ten biggest clones cover approximately 3% of the sample.

Specimen: peripheral blood. This receptor was obtained from an elderly woman with active or convalescent COVID-19. This chain is built from TRBV19 and TRBJ1-5, with 8 junctional bases fitting TRBD1. The CDR3 region: CASSRTGSTPGGAQHF. The nucleotides are TGTGCCAGTAGTAGGACAGGGAGTACCCCAGGTGGAGCCCAGCATTTT.